This TCR beta chain was identified in a study of molecular identifiers for immune sequencing clone quantification. V gave up 4 bases and J gave up 3 bases, with 19 bases separating them. This CDR3 has 16 amino acids. Germline-derived CDR1 and CDR2 are SGHDT and YYEEEE. TCRdb called the PCR reads again in MiXCR, with one record for every CDR3 protein. The sample has 490,000 or so distinct CDR3 sequences; about 25% are singletons. Specimen: naive CD8+ T cells from blood, with Jurkat cell RNA spiked in. Sample subset: FACS-sorted CD8+CD4-CCR7+CD45RA+ naive T cells. This TCR came from a human donor in good health. Some libraries in this study had Jurkat cell RNA spiked in. V is TRBV5-6 and J is TRBJ1-2, with no clear D. The CDR3 DNA is TGTGCCAGCAGCCTAGAGGACCTAACAACAGACTATGGCTACACCTTC. Residues: CASSLEDLTTDYGYTF.